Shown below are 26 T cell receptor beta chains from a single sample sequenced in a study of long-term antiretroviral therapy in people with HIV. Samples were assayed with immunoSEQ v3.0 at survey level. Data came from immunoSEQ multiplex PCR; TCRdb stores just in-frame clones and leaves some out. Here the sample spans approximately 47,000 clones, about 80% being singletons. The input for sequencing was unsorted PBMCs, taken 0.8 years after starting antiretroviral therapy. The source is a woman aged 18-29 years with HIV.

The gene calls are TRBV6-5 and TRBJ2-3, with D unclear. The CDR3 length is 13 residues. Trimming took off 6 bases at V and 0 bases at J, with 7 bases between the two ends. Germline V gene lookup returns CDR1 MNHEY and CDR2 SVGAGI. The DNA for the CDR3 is TGTGCCAGCAGGAGAGTTAGCACAGATACGCAGTATTTT. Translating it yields CASRRVSTDTQYF.

CDR3 nucleotide sequence: TGTGCCAGCAGTGAAGCCTCGGGGCCCTGGGGGAACTATGGCTACACCTTC. The encoded protein is CASSEASGPWGNYGYTF. The chain is built from TRBV2 and TRBJ1-2; D is perhaps TRBD1 (5 bases). Germline V CDR1 and CDR2: SNHLY, FYNNEI. The CDR3 has 17 amino acids. V was shortened by 0 bases and J by 2 bases, with 16 bases between the two germline ends.

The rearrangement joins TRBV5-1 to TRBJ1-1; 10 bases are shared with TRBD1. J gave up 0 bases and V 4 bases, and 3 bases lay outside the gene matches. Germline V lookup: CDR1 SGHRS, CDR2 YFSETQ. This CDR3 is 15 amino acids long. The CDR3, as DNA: TGCGCCAGCAGCCGCGGACAGGGGGTGAACACTGAAGCTTTCTTT. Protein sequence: CASSRGQGVNTEAFF. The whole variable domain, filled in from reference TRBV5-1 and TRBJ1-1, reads KAGVTQTPRYLIKTRGQQVTLSCSPISGHRSVSWYQQTPGQGLQFLFEYFSETQRNKGNFPGRFSGRQFSNSRSEMNVSTLELGDSALYLCASSRGQGVNTEAFFGQGTRLTVV.

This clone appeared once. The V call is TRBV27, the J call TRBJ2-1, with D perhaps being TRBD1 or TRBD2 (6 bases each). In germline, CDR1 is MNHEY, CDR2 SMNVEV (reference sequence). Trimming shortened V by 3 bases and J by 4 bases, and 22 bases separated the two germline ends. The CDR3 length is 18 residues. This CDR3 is CASSFLGGRKRLYNEQFF. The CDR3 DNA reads TGTGCCAGCAGTTTTCTAGGGGGGAGAAAACGGTTGTACAATGAGCAGTTCTTC.

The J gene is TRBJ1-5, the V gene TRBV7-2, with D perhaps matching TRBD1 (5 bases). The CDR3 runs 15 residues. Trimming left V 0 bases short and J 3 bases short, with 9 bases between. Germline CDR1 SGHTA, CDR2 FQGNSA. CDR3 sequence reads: CASSLAGAYNQPQHF. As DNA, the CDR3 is TGTGCCAGCAGCTTAGCCGGGGCCTACAATCAGCCCCAGCATTTT.

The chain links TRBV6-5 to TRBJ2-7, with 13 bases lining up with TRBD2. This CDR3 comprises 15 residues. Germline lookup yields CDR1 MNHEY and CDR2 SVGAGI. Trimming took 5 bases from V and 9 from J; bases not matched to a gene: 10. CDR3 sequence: CASSNGLAGEARQYF. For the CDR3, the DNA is TGTGCCAGCAGTAACGGACTAGCGGGAGAAGCTAGGCAGTACTTC.

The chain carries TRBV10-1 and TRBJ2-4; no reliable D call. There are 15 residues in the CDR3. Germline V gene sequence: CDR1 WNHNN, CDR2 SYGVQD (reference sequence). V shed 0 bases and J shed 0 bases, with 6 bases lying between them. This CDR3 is CASSESGLAKNIQYF. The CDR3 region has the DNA TGCGCCAGCAGTGAGTCGGGATTAGCCAAAAACATTCAGTACTTC.

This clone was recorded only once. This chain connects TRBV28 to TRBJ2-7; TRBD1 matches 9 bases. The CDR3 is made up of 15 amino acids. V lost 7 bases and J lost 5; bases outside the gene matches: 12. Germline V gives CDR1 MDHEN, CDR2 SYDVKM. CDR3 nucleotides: TGTGCCAGCACCTATCCGGGACAGGGTCTCGACGAGCAGTACTTC. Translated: CASTYPGQGLDEQYF. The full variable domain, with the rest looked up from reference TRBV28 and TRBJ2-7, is DVKVTQSSRYLVKRTGEKVFLECVQDMDHENMFWYRQDPGLGLRLIYFSYDVKMKEKGDIPEGYSVSREKKERFSLILESASTNQTSMYLCASTYPGQGLDEQYFGPGTRLTVT.

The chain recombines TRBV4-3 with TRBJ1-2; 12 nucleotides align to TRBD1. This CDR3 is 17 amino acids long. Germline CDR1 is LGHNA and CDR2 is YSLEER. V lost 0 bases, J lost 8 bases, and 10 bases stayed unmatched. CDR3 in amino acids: CASSQDRGTGGRGGYTF. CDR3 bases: TGCGCCAGCAGCCAAGATAGGGGGACAGGGGGCCGGGGAGGCTACACCTTC.

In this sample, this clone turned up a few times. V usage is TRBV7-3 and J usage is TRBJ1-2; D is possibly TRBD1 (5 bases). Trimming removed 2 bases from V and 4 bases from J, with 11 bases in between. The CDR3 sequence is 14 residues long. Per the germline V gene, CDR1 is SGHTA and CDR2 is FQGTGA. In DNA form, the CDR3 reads TGTGCCAGCAGCTTATCTAGGGGTGCCTATGGCTACACCTTC. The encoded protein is CASSLSRGAYGYTF.

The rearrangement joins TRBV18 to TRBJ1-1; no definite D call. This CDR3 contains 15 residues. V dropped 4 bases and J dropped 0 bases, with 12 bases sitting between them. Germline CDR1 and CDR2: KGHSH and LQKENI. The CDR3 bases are TGTGCCAGCTCACAAGTTGTTGGGGTGAACACTGAAGCTTTCTTT. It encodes CASSQVVGVNTEAFF. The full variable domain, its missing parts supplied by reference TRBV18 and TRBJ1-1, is NAGVMQNPRHLVRRRGQEARLRCSPMKGHSHVYWYRQLPEEGLKFMVYLQKENIIDESGMPKERFSAEFPKEGPSILRIQQVVRGDSAAYFCASSQVVGVNTEAFFGQGTRLTVV.

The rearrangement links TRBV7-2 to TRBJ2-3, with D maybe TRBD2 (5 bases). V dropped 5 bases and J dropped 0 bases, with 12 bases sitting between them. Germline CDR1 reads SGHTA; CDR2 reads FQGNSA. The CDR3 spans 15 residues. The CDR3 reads CASSPLAVSTDTQYF. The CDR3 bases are TGTGCCAGCAGCCCCCTAGCAGTTAGCACAGATACGCAGTATTTT. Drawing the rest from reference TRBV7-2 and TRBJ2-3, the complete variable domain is GAGVSQSPSNKVTEKGKDVELRCDPISGHTALYWYRQSLGQGLEFLIYFQGNSAPDKSGLPSDRFSAERTGGSVSTLTIQRTQQEDSAVYLCASSPLAVSTDTQYFGPGTRLTVL.

CDR3 loop: CASTAGGAASSGANVLTF. CDR3 DNA: TGTGCCAGCACCGCGGGGGGAGCCGCAAGCTCTGGGGCCAACGTCCTGACTTTC. This sequence joins TRBV9 and TRBJ2-6, with TRBD2 matching 8 bases. Germline-derived CDR1 and CDR2 are SGDLS and YYNGEE. The CDR3 runs 18 residues. V shed 6 bases, J shed 0 bases, and the junction held 11 bases outside the gene matches.

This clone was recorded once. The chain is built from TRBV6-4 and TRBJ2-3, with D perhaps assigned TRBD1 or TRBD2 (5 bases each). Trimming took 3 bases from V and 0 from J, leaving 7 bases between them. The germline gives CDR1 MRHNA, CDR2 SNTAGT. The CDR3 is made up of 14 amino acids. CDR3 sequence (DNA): TGTGCCAGCAGTGAGAGGGACAGCACAGATACGCAGTATTTT. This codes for CASSERDSTDTQYF.

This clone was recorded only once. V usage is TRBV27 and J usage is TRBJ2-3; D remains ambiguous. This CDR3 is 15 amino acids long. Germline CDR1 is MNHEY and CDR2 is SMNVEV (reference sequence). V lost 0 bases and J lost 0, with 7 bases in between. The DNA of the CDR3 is TGTGCCAGCAGTTTATCAAGTTCTAGCACAGATACGCAGTATTTT. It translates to CASSLSSSSTDTQYF.

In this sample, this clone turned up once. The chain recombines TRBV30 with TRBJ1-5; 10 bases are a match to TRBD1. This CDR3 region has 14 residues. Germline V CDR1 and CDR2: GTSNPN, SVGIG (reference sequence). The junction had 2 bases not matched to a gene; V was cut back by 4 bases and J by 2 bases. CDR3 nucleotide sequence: TGTGCCTGGATGACAGGGGGCGGCAATCAGCCCCAGCATTTT. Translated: CAWMTGGGNQPQHF.

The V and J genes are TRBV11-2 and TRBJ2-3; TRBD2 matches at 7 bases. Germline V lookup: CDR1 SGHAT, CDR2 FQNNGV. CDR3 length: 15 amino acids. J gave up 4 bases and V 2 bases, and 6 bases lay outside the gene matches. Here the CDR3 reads CASSLRRLAADTQYF. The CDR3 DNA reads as TGTGCCAGCAGCTTAAGGCGGCTAGCGGCAGATACGCAGTATTTT.

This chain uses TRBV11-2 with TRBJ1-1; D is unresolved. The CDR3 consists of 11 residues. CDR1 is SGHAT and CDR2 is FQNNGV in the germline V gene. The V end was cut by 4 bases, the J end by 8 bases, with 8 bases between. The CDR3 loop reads CASSSSREAFF. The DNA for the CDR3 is TGTGCCAGCAGCTCAAGCAGGGAAGCTTTCTTT.

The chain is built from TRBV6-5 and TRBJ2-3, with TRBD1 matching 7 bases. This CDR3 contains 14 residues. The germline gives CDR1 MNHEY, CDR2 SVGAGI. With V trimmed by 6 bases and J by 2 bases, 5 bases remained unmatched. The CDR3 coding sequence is TGTGCCAGCAGAACGGGACAGTACACAGATACGCAGTATTTT. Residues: CASRTGQYTDTQYF.

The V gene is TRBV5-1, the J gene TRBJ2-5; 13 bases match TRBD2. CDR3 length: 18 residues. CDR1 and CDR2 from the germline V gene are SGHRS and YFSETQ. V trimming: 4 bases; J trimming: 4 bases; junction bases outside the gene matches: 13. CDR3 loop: CASSGVGLAGRSGETQYF. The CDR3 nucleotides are TGCGCCAGCAGCGGGGTGGGACTAGCGGGACGATCCGGAGAGACCCAGTACTTC. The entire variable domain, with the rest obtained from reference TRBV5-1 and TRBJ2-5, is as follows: KAGVTQTPRYLIKTRGQQVTLSCSPISGHRSVSWYQQTPGQGLQFLFEYFSETQRNKGNFPGRFSGRQFSNSRSEMNVSTLELGDSALYLCASSGVGLAGRSGETQYFGPGTRLLVL.

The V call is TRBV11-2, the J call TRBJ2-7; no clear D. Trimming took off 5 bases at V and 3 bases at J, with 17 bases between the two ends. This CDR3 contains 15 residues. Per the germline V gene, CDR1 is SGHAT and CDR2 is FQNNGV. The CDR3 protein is CASSPNYDPIYEQYF. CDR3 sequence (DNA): TGTGCCAGCAGCCCCAACTACGACCCTATCTACGAGCAGTACTTC.

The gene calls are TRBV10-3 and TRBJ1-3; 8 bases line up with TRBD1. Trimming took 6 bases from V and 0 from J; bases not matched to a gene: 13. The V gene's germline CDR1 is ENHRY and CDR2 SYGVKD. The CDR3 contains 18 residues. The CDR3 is CAIRRQGMGLRSGNTIYF. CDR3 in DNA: TGTGCCATCAGACGACAGGGGATGGGATTGCGCTCTGGAAACACCATATATTTT.

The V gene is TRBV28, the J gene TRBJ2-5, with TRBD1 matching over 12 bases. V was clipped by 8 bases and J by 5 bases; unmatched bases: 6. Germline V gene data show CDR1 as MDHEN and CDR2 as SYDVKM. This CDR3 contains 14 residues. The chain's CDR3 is CASGTGGRRETQYF. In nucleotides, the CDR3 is TGTGCCAGCGGGACAGGGGGCAGGAGGGAGACCCAGTACTTC.

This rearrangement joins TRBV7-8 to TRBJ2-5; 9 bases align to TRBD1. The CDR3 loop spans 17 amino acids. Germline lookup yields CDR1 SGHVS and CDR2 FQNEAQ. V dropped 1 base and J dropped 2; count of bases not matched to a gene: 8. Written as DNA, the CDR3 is TGTGCCAGCAGCTTAGACCCGGGACAGGGTACTCAAGAGACCCAGTACTTC. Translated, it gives CASSLDPGQGTQETQYF.

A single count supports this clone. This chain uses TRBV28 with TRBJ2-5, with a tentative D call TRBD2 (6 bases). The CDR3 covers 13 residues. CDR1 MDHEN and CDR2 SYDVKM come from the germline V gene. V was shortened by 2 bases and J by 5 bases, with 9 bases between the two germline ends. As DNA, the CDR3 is TGTGCCAGCAGTTTAGGGAGGACGGAGACCCAGTACTTC. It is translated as CASSLGRTETQYF.

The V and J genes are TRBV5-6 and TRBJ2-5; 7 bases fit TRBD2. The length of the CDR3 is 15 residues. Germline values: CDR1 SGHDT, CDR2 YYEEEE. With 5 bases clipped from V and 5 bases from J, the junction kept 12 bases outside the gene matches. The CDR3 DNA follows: TGTGCCAGCAGAAAGGGGAGGGGAGGCTGGGAGACCCAGTACTTC. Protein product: CASRKGRGGWETQYF.